Listed below are T cell receptor beta chains from one sample, sequenced in a study of cytomegalovirus exposure and HLA in healthy donors. The method was immunoSEQ multiplex PCR; TCRdb's version includes in-frame clones alone and lacks a portion of them. Of about 120,000 clones in the sample, 60% to 85% were seen once. Material for sequencing was PBMCs. The receptors were gathered from a woman between 35 and 50 years old in good health and CMV-seropositive. CDR3s include the opening cysteine and the closing phenylalanine or tryptophan. Fields, in order: V gene, clone size, J gene, D gene, CDR3 DNA, CDR3 protein. D genes are given only for firm matches. Rows may omit the clone size; those that give it use once, few, many or a size class.

V: TRBV6-1; size: -; J: TRBJ1-2; D: -; DNA: TGTGCCAGCATCAGGTACTATGGCTACACCTTC; CDR3: CASIRYYGYTF
V: TRBV15; size: -; J: TRBJ1-4; D: -; DNA: TGTGCCACCAGCAGAGGTCGGCAGGGAGGTGAAAAACTGTTTTTT; CDR3: CATSRGRQGGEKLFF
V: TRBV19; size: -; J: TRBJ1-2; D: -; DNA: TGTGCCAGTAGTATAGTCTCCAGGGTTTTAAACTATGGCTACACCTTC; CDR3: CASSIVSRVLNYGYTF
V: TRBV7-9; size: -; J: TRBJ2-3; D: -; DNA: TGTGCCAGCAGCTTAGATAACACAGATACGCAGTATTTT; CDR3: CASSLDNTDTQYF
V: TRBV28; size: -; J: TRBJ1-2; D: TRBD1; DNA: TGTGCCAGCAGTTTATCGACGCAGGGGGACTATGGCTACACCTTC; CDR3: CASSLSTQGDYGYTF
V: TRBV4-3; size: -; J: TRBJ2-1; D: -; DNA: TGCGCCAGCAGCCAAGACGGCGGGGGCGCTTATAATGAGCAGTTCTTC; CDR3: CASSQDGGGAYNEQFF
V: TRBV5-4; size: -; J: TRBJ1-1; D: -; DNA: TGTGCCAGCAGCTTGGCCCTCTCGGGCACTGAAGCTTTCTTT; CDR3: CASSLALSGTEAFF
V: TRBV5-1; size: -; J: TRBJ2-7; D: TRBD2; DNA: TGCGCCAGCAGCTCGGGGACTCAACGGGGGGACGAGCAGTACTTC; CDR3: CASSSGTQRGDEQYF
V: TRBV27; size: once; J: TRBJ1-1; D: TRBD1; DNA: TGTGCCAGCAGTTTATCGGCAGGGGGCAAGAACACTGAAGCTTTCTTT; CDR3: CASSLSAGGKNTEAFF
V: TRBV27; size: -; J: TRBJ2-7; D: -; DNA: TGTGCCAGCAGTTTAGAGATGGCCTACGAGCAGTACTTC; CDR3: CASSLEMAYEQYF
V: TRBV28; size: -; J: TRBJ1-1; D: -; DNA: TGTGCCAGCAGTGCGCAGGGTAAGGGCACTGAAGCTTTCTTT; CDR3: CASSAQGKGTEAFF
V: TRBV5-1; size: few; J: TRBJ1-5; D: -; DNA: TGCGCCAGCAGCTTTGGGCCTTCCAGGAGCAATCAGCCCCAGCATTTT; CDR3: CASSFGPSRSNQPQHF
V: TRBV6-6; size: -; J: TRBJ2-7; D: -; DNA: TGTGCCAGCAGTTACTCGACGCAGGGATACGAGCAGTACTTC; CDR3: CASSYSTQGYEQYF
V: TRBV30; size: -; J: TRBJ2-2; D: -; DNA: TGTGCCTGGAGTCCCCCTCCGGGGACCGGGGAGCTGTTTTTT; CDR3: CAWSPPPGTGELFF
V: TRBV7-8; size: -; J: TRBJ1-4; D: -; DNA: TGTGCCAGCAGCTCCCCGCTGGGGCAGGGGAAAAATGTCTCGGTGTTTTTT; CDR3: CASSSPLGQGKNVSVFF
V: TRBV13; size: -; J: TRBJ2-1; D: TRBD2; DNA: TGTGCCAGCAACCTAGCGGGGGACCTCTACAATGAGCAGTTCTTC; CDR3: CASNLAGDLYNEQFF
V: TRBV6-4; size: -; J: TRBJ2-5; D: -; DNA: TGTGCCAGCAGTGCCACTCCTGGGCAGGGCCAAGAGACCCAGTACTTC; CDR3: CASSATPGQGQETQYF
V: TRBV4-3; size: -; J: TRBJ2-1; D: TRBD2; DNA: TGCGCCAGCAGCTCCCGACTAGCGGGGAACAATGAGCAGTTCTTC; CDR3: CASSSRLAGNNEQFF
V: TRBV9; size: -; J: TRBJ2-1; D: -; DNA: TGTGCCAGCAGCGTAGGAGGGAGGTTGAGCGATGAGCAGTTCTTC; CDR3: CASSVGGRLSDEQFF
V: TRBV5-1; size: -; J: TRBJ2-7; D: TRBD1; DNA: TGCGCCAGCAGCGTGAAGGGGGCGGACTACGAGCAGTACTTC; CDR3: CASSVKGADYEQYF
V: TRBV18; size: -; J: TRBJ2-5; D: -; DNA: TGTGCCAGCTCACCATCAGTGTACCAAGAGACCCAGTACTTC; CDR3: CASSPSVYQETQYF
V: TRBV29-1; size: once; J: TRBJ1-4; D: -; DNA: TGCAGCGTTGGGGGGCAGGCCTCAAATGAAAAACTGTTTTTT; CDR3: CSVGGQASNEKLFF
V: TRBV6-1; size: few; J: TRBJ2-1; D: TRBD1; DNA: TGTGCCAGCAGTGAAAGGGGACAGGGGGGCAATGAGCAGTTCTTC; CDR3: CASSERGQGGNEQFF
V: TRBV11-1; size: few; J: TRBJ2-5; D: TRBD1; DNA: TGTGCCAGCAGCCGCAGACAGGGGAAGGTTGTAGAGACCCAGTACTTC; CDR3: CASSRRQGKVVETQYF
V: TRBV10-1; size: -; J: TRBJ1-2; D: -; DNA: TGCGCCAGCAGTGAGTCGAATGGTTCAAACAGGCACTATGGCTACACCTTC; CDR3: CASSESNGSNRHYGYTF
V: TRBV10-3; size: -; J: TRBJ1-2; D: -; DNA: TGTGCCATCGGTGAGTATGCGCCGACTAACTATGGCTACACCTTC; CDR3: CAIGEYAPTNYGYTF
V: TRBV5-6; size: -; J: TRBJ2-5; D: TRBD2; DNA: TGTGCCAGCAGCTCTCTAGCGGGAGTAGAGACCCAGTACTTC; CDR3: CASSSLAGVETQYF
V: TRBV28; size: -; J: TRBJ1-1; D: -; DNA: TGTGCCAGCAGTGCCTTTAGACGGGGGAACACTGAAGCTTTCTTT; CDR3: CASSAFRRGNTEAFF
V: TRBV28; size: -; J: TRBJ2-3; D: TRBD2; DNA: TGTGCCAGCGGGAGGGCAGAGGCGCAGTATTTT; CDR3: CASGRAEAQYF
V: TRBV7-8; size: few; J: TRBJ1-4; D: -; DNA: TGTGCCAGCAGCTTAGTGGGCAGTTTTAATGAAAAACTGTTTTTT; CDR3: CASSLVGSFNEKLFF
V: TRBV2; size: -; J: TRBJ2-7; D: -; DNA: TGTGCCAGCAGTGAAGGGGCAGGCGTACTCTACGAGCAGTACTTC; CDR3: CASSEGAGVLYEQYF
V: TRBV4-3; size: -; J: TRBJ2-3; D: -; DNA: TGCGCCAGCAGCCAAGGGATGCCGTCTAGCCGAGATACGCAGTATTTT; CDR3: CASSQGMPSSRDTQYF
V: TRBV7-2; size: -; J: TRBJ2-3; D: -; DNA: TGTGCCAGCAGCCCTTCCTCGGGCACAGATACGCAGTATTTT; CDR3: CASSPSSGTDTQYF
V: TRBV20-1; size: -; J: TRBJ2-7; D: -; DNA: TGCAGTCTCCTTGAGGTCTACGAGCAGTACTTC; CDR3: CSLLEVYEQYF
V: TRBV9; size: -; J: TRBJ1-3; D: -; DNA: TGTGCCAGCAGCGTAGGTGGAGGGGACCGAAACACCATATATTTT; CDR3: CASSVGGGDRNTIYF
V: TRBV7-9; size: -; J: TRBJ2-2; D: TRBD2; DNA: TGTGCCAGCAGCTTTTTGGTCGCTAGCGGGAGTTACGGGGAGCTGTTTTTT; CDR3: CASSFLVASGSYGELFF
V: TRBV6-5; size: once; J: TRBJ1-2; D: -; DNA: TGTGCCAGCAGTCTCAGGGGTTATGGCTACACCTTC; CDR3: CASSLRGYGYTF
V: TRBV6-1; size: -; J: TRBJ2-7; D: -; DNA: TGTGCCAGCAGGACGGGGAATTCGTACGAGCAGTACTTC; CDR3: CASRTGNSYEQYF
V: TRBV6-4; size: -; J: TRBJ1-5; D: -; DNA: TGTGCCAGCAGTGACCCCGGTTGGCAGCCCCAGCATTTT; CDR3: CASSDPGWQPQHF
V: TRBV6-6; size: few; J: TRBJ1-6; D: -; DNA: TGTGCCAGCAGCCTGGGCCCGAATTCACCCCTCCACTTT; CDR3: CASSLGPNSPLHF
V: TRBV5-6; size: -; J: TRBJ2-2; D: TRBD2; DNA: TGTGCCAGCAGCTTGGGTGGGAGGGCCCTCAGAACGGACACCGGGGAGCTGTTTTTT; CDR3: CASSLGGRALRTDTGELFF